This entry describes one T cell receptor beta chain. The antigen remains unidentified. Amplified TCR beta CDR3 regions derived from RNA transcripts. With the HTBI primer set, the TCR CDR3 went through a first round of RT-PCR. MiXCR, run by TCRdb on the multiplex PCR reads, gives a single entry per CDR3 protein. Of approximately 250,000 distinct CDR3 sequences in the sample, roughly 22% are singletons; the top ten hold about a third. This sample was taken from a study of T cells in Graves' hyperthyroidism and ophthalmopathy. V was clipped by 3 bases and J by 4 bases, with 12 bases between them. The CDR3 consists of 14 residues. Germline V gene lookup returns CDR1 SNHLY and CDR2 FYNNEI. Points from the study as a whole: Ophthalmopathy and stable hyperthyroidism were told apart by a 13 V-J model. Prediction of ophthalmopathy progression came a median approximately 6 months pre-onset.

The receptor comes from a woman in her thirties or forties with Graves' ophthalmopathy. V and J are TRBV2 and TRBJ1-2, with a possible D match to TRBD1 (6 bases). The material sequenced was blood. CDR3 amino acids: CASSEDSPSYGYTF. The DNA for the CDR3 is TGTGCCAGCAGTGAGGACAGTCCGTCCTATGGCTACACCTTC.